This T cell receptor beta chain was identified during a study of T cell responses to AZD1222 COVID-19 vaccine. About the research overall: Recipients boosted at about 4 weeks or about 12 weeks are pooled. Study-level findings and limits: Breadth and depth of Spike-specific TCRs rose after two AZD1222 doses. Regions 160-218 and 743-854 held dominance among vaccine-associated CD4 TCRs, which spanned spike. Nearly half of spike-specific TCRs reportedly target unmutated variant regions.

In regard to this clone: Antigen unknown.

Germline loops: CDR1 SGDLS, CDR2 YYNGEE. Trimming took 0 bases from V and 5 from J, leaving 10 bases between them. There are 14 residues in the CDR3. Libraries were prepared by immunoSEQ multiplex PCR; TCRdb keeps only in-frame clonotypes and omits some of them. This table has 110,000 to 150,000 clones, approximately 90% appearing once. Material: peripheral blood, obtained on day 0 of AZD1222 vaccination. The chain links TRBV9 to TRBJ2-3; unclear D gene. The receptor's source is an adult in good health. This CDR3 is CASSVVSGGDTQYF. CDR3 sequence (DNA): TGTGCCAGCAGCGTAGTATCGGGTGGAGATACGCAGTATTTT.